These T cell receptor beta chains were read from a single sample in a study of blood T cell repertoires in COVID-19. Assay: immunoSEQ multiplex PCR; the TCRdb copy retains only in-frame clones and omits some. The table lists 200,000 or so clones, less than 90% of them singletons. The sequencing sample was made of peripheral blood. These receptors were obtained from a man in his 70s with active or convalescent COVID-19. Each CDR3 is given without its conserved first and last residue.

TRBV27	ASSARRTENNEQF
TRBV5-1	ASSLATGGNEQY
TRBV28	ASSTGGRETQY
TRBV19	ASSTLNYGYT
TRBV19	ASRDRGVPGANVLT
TRBV19	ASSLGQGIPTQY
TRBV30	AWSPYSGTGGSGNTIY
TRBV24-1	ATSDPGGMEAF
TRBV3-1/TRBV3-2	ASSQGSAGGTQY
TRBV9	ASSALREPSIYGYT
TRBV6-1	ASSEGFSEQF
TRBV21-1	ASSPRESNQPQH
TRBV2	ASNQPGLQKGTGELF
TRBV21-1	ASGSHPGQGGLNTGELF
TRBV3-1/TRBV3-2	ASSQDGVRDLYTQY
TRBV7-2	ASSLGIKADGYT
TRBV6-2/TRBV6-3	ASSQGLINEQF
TRBV6-5	ASRHDSNQPQH
TRBV7-2	ASSALPSGRQETQY
TRBV7-2	ASRLAGVNEQY
TRBV5-1	ASSLGGSGTDTQY
TRBV19	ASRNFASGSNQPQH